Sequencing of this T cell receptor (beta chain) was carried out in a study of tumor-infiltrating lymphocytes in primary liver carcinoma. Turning to the study itself: Tumors were staged T1-T3 N0M0 and measured about 4 to 11 cm across.

Study-level points and caveats: Blood trailed tumors significantly in top-250-clone fraction (p = 0.039).

In this sample, this clonotype is medium-sized. Its antigen is unidentified. This CDR3 is built from 17 residues. Trimming took 5 bases from V and 2 from J; bases not matched to a gene: 6. Germline V gene lookup returns CDR1 SGHAT and CDR2 FQNNGV. Constant-region priming of around 490 ng total RNA yielded TCR beta cDNA. Libraries covering TCR beta were generated through three nested multiplex PCR rounds (using a slightly modified ARM-PCR). Amplification in the first two PCR rounds was performed using TRBV1-TRBV30 forward primers and a C-beta reverse primer for 10 cycles each. TCRdb used MiXCR to reprocess the multiplex PCR reads, holding one entry per CDR3 protein. The profile shows over 45,000 distinct CDR3 sequences, roughly 70% of them singletons. Starting material for RNA and DNA co-extraction consisted of about 17-31 mg of unsorted bulk tissue.

The specimen sequenced was liver tumor tissue from sampling region 5. The sample's subset: tumor region T5, tumor centre. The origin of this receptor is a man aged 35-49 years with primary liver carcinoma and hepatitis B virus infection. The chain has TRBV11-2 and TRBJ2-5; 15 bases are a match to TRBD2. The CDR3 region is CASSPGTSGGHQETQYF. As DNA, the CDR3 is TGTGCCAGCAGCCCTGGGACTAGCGGGGGGCATCAAGAGACCCAGTACTTC. Full variable domain (missing parts from reference TRBV11-2 and TRBJ2-5): EAGVAQSPRYKIIEKRQSVAFWCNPISGHATLYWYQQILGQGPKLLIQFQNNGVVDDSQLPKDRFSAERLKGVDSTLKIQPAKLEDSAVYLCASSPGTSGGHQETQYFGPGTRLLVL.